This T cell receptor beta chain originates from a study of blood T cell repertoires in COVID-19. The germline CDR1 and CDR2 sequences are SGHRS and YFSETQ. With V trimmed by 4 bases and J by 5 bases, 18 bases remained unmatched. There are 18 residues in the CDR3. Measured with immunoSEQ multiplex PCR; TCRdb has only the in-frame clones, and not every one. Of approximately 210,000 clones listed, approximately 80% are singletons. The chain recombines TRBV5-1 with TRBJ2-7, with 10 bases fitting TRBD2. The sequenced sample consisted of PBMCs or T cells enriched from blood (not recorded which). The origin of this receptor is a woman in her sixties who had recovered from COVID-19. The CDR3, as DNA: TGCGCCAGCAGCCTTAGAGGGCTAGCGGGAGAAGGGAGGAACGAGCAGTACTTC. As protein: CASSLRGLAGEGRNEQYF.